This entry features one T cell receptor beta chain sequence. The antigen remains unidentified. Looked up from germline, CDR1 is GTSNPN and CDR2 is SVGIG (reference sequence). This CDR3 is 15 amino acids long. The germline V and J ends were trimmed by 0 bases and 0 bases, with 11 bases remaining between them. The sample is drawn from a study of graft-versus-host responses after intestinal transplantation. Looking at the study overall: Each recipient received a multivisceral, liver-intestinal, or isolated intestinal graft. After anti-thymocyte globulin induction, recipients took tacrolimus and steroids for around three years. Study findings and constraints: Early HvG declines after transplant were associated with peak circulating GvH clone levels.

Profiled with immunoSEQ multiplex PCR; TCRdb holds only in-frame clones, not every one. The sample has roughly 69,000 clones; 90% to 95% are singletons. This chain joins TRBV30 and TRBJ1-1; no reliable D call. This receptor was obtained from a human donor who was the organ donor for an intestinal transplant. Material: unstimulated CD8+ T cells sorted from spleen or lymph node cells, obtained before transplant. CDR3 sequence (DNA): TGTGCCTGGAGTGTACAACGGGGAGTGAACACTGAAGCTTTCTTT. Residues: CAWSVQRGVNTEAFF.